This is a list of T cell receptor beta chains from one sample in a study of cytomegalovirus exposure and HLA in healthy donors. Assay used: immunoSEQ multiplex PCR; TCRdb lists only in-frame clones, some missing. Here the sample spans under 200,000 clones, 75% to 85% being singletons. Sequencing was performed on PBMCs. These receptors originate from a woman aged 45-65 years in good health and CMV-seronegative. Both conserved end residues are part of each CDR3. Each record gives: V gene, D gene, J gene, clone size, CDR3 DNA, CDR3 protein. The D gene is left open where the match is weak. Size is stated for part of the rows, as once, few or many counts, or as a class when the clone is expanded.

V gene: TRBV21-1; D gene: NA; J gene: TRBJ2-1; clone size: few; CDR3 DNA: TGTGCCAGCAGGGGGGGGCGGAGGGTTTACAATGAGCAGTTCTTC; CDR3 protein: CASRGGRRVYNEQFF
V gene: TRBV18; D gene: TRBD2; J gene: TRBJ2-5; clone size: NA; CDR3 DNA: TGTGCCAGCTCACCAAGAGCGGGAGGACAAGAGACCCAGTACTTC; CDR3 protein: CASSPRAGGQETQYF
V gene: TRBV19; D gene: NA; J gene: TRBJ2-2; clone size: once; CDR3 DNA: TGTGCCAGTAGTATCGGTGAGACTACCGGGGAGCTGTTTTTT; CDR3 protein: CASSIGETTGELFF
V gene: TRBV9; D gene: NA; J gene: TRBJ1-2; clone size: NA; CDR3 DNA: TGTGCCAGCAGCCGCCGGGACACAAGCTACACCTTC; CDR3 protein: CASSRRDTSYTF
V gene: TRBV4-3; D gene: TRBD1; J gene: TRBJ2-2; clone size: NA; CDR3 DNA: TGCGCCAGCAGCCAGGGACAGGGGGAGGGGACTTCGAACACCGGGGAGCTGTTTTTT; CDR3 protein: CASSQGQGEGTSNTGELFF
V gene: TRBV29-1; D gene: TRBD2; J gene: TRBJ2-3; clone size: NA; CDR3 DNA: TGCAGCGCCCTGACTAGCGGTACGCAGTATTTT; CDR3 protein: CSALTSGTQYF
V gene: TRBV11-2; D gene: NA; J gene: TRBJ2-6; clone size: NA; CDR3 DNA: TGTGCCAGCAGCTTAGATCTGGCAGGGGCCATATCTGGGGCCAACGTCCTGACTTTC; CDR3 protein: CASSLDLAGAISGANVLTF
V gene: TRBV18; D gene: NA; J gene: TRBJ2-5; clone size: few; CDR3 DNA: TGTGCCAGCTCACCACAAAAGGGGCGAGAGACCCAGTACTTC; CDR3 protein: CASSPQKGRETQYF
V gene: TRBV5-5; D gene: TRBD1; J gene: TRBJ1-4; clone size: NA; CDR3 DNA: TGTGCCAGCAGGTTTAGACAGGGAGTGAATGAAAAACTGTTTTTT; CDR3 protein: CASRFRQGVNEKLFF
V gene: TRBV30; D gene: NA; J gene: TRBJ2-7; clone size: NA; CDR3 DNA: TGTGCCTGGACAGGGACCTACGAGCAGTACTTC; CDR3 protein: CAWTGTYEQYF
V gene: TRBV29-1; D gene: NA; J gene: TRBJ1-2; clone size: NA; CDR3 DNA: TGCAGCGGTCGGGACACAGCCTATGGCTACACCTTC; CDR3 protein: CSGRDTAYGYTF
V gene: TRBV4-1; D gene: NA; J gene: TRBJ2-7; clone size: NA; CDR3 DNA: TGCGCCAGCAGCCAAGAGGAAAGACTCTCCTACGAGCAGTACTTC; CDR3 protein: CASSQEERLSYEQYF
V gene: TRBV7-7; D gene: NA; J gene: TRBJ2-7; clone size: NA; CDR3 DNA: TGTGCTAGCAGCTTAGCTCGAACAGGGCCTAATGACGAGCAGTACTTC; CDR3 protein: CASSLARTGPNDEQYF
V gene: TRBV18; D gene: TRBD2; J gene: TRBJ2-7; clone size: NA; CDR3 DNA: TGTGCCAGCTCACCGACCACTAGCGGGAGCTACGAGCAGTACTTC; CDR3 protein: CASSPTTSGSYEQYF
V gene: TRBV10-3; D gene: NA; J gene: TRBJ2-2; clone size: NA; CDR3 DNA: TGTGCCATCAGTGTCCCGGGGACCGGGGAGCTGTTTTTT; CDR3 protein: CAISVPGTGELFF
V gene: TRBV4-2; D gene: NA; J gene: TRBJ2-5; clone size: NA; CDR3 DNA: TGTGCCAGCAGCCAAGATAGAGCGGAGGAGCAGTACTTC; CDR3 protein: CASSQDRAEEQYF
V gene: TRBV13; D gene: TRBD1; J gene: TRBJ1-6; clone size: NA; CDR3 DNA: TGTGCCAGCAGCTTATCCCAAGACAGGGGGTTGTATAATTCACCCCTCCACTTT; CDR3 protein: CASSLSQDRGLYNSPLHF
V gene: TRBV6-1; D gene: NA; J gene: TRBJ1-5; clone size: NA; CDR3 DNA: TGTGCCAGCAGTGAAGTCTGGGGGAGGAACAATCAGCCCCAGCATTTT; CDR3 protein: CASSEVWGRNNQPQHF
V gene: TRBV2; D gene: NA; J gene: TRBJ1-2; clone size: NA; CDR3 DNA: TGTGCCAGCAGTGGCGGTTCTTACTATGGCTACACCTTC; CDR3 protein: CASSGGSYYGYTF
V gene: TRBV16; D gene: NA; J gene: TRBJ1-2; clone size: NA; CDR3 DNA: TGTGCCAGCAGCCAATTTACAGGGAACTATGGCTACACCTTC; CDR3 protein: CASSQFTGNYGYTF
V gene: TRBV18; D gene: TRBD1; J gene: TRBJ1-1; clone size: NA; CDR3 DNA: TGTGCCAGCTCACCGGCGGGAAATAACAGGGGGGACACTGAAGCTTTCTTT; CDR3 protein: CASSPAGNNRGDTEAFF
V gene: TRBV6-5; D gene: NA; J gene: TRBJ1-5; clone size: few; CDR3 DNA: TGTGCCAGCAGCATGGACAGCTACAATCAGCCCCAGCATTTT; CDR3 protein: CASSMDSYNQPQHF
V gene: TRBV27; D gene: NA; J gene: TRBJ2-3; clone size: NA; CDR3 DNA: TGTGCCAGCAGTTCCTCTAGACAGGCCCATTCCACAGATACGCAGTATTTT; CDR3 protein: CASSSSRQAHSTDTQYF
V gene: TRBV19; D gene: TRBD2; J gene: TRBJ2-5; clone size: NA; CDR3 DNA: TGTGCCAGTAGTATAGGTGTGACTAGCGGGAGCAAAGAGACCCAGTACTTC; CDR3 protein: CASSIGVTSGSKETQYF
V gene: TRBV11-2; D gene: TRBD2; J gene: TRBJ2-5; clone size: NA; CDR3 DNA: TGTGCCAGCAGCTTATGGACTAGCGGGAAGGTGTGGGAGACCCAGTACTTC; CDR3 protein: CASSLWTSGKVWETQYF
V gene: TRBV5-1; D gene: TRBD2; J gene: TRBJ2-7; clone size: NA; CDR3 DNA: TGCGCCAGCAGCTTGGGTCCGACTAGCGGGGGCTACAGCTCCTACGAGCAGTACTTC; CDR3 protein: CASSLGPTSGGYSSYEQYF
V gene: TRBV5-1; D gene: NA; J gene: TRBJ2-5; clone size: NA; CDR3 DNA: TGCGCCAGCAGCTTGGGGGGGTCGGGGACTCAAGAGACCCAGTACTTC; CDR3 protein: CASSLGGSGTQETQYF
V gene: TRBV11-3; D gene: TRBD2; J gene: TRBJ2-3; clone size: NA; CDR3 DNA: TGTGCCAGCAGCCGCGAGGGAGGGACAGATACGCAGTATTTT; CDR3 protein: CASSREGGTDTQYF
V gene: TRBV11-2; D gene: TRBD1; J gene: TRBJ1-1; clone size: NA; CDR3 DNA: TGTGCCAGCAGCTCCCGTCGACAGGGGTCCTCTGAAGCTTTCTTT; CDR3 protein: CASSSRRQGSSEAFF
V gene: TRBV2; D gene: NA; J gene: TRBJ1-1; clone size: NA; CDR3 DNA: TGTGCCAGCAGTGCTCAGATAAACACTGAAGCTTTCTTT; CDR3 protein: CASSAQINTEAFF
V gene: TRBV6-5; D gene: TRBD1; J gene: TRBJ1-6; clone size: NA; CDR3 DNA: TGTGCCAGCACTACAGGGACAGGGCAATCCCCCCTCCACTTT; CDR3 protein: CASTTGTGQSPLHF
V gene: TRBV5-1; D gene: TRBD2; J gene: TRBJ2-7; clone size: few; CDR3 DNA: TGCGCCAGCAGGACTAGCGGGACGGCCTACGAGCAGTACTTC; CDR3 protein: CASRTSGTAYEQYF
V gene: TRBV5-8; D gene: TRBD2; J gene: TRBJ2-7; clone size: NA; CDR3 DNA: TGTGCCAGCAGCCGTGGCCTGTGGCGGGAGGGCGAGCAGTACTTC; CDR3 protein: CASSRGLWREGEQYF
V gene: TRBV7-9; D gene: TRBD1; J gene: TRBJ1-6; clone size: NA; CDR3 DNA: TGTGCCAGCAGCCGGGACAGGGGAAATTCACCCCTCCACTTT; CDR3 protein: CASSRDRGNSPLHF
V gene: TRBV28; D gene: NA; J gene: TRBJ1-5; clone size: NA; CDR3 DNA: TGTGCCAGTCAGTCAGGTTATAGCAATCAGCCCCAGCATTTT; CDR3 protein: CASQSGYSNQPQHF
V gene: TRBV6-1; D gene: TRBD2; J gene: TRBJ2-2; clone size: NA; CDR3 DNA: TGTGCCAGCTGGCTAGCGGGAGGGCCCACCGGGGAGCTGTTTTTT; CDR3 protein: CASWLAGGPTGELFF
V gene: TRBV7-9; D gene: NA; J gene: TRBJ2-2; clone size: NA; CDR3 DNA: TGTGCCGGCAGCCTATATGGACTAACGAACACCGGGGAGCTGTTTTTT; CDR3 protein: CAGSLYGLTNTGELFF
V gene: TRBV19; D gene: TRBD2; J gene: TRBJ2-1; clone size: NA; CDR3 DNA: TGTGCCAGTAGTATAACTAGCGGGGCGCATGAGCAGTTCTTC; CDR3 protein: CASSITSGAHEQFF
V gene: TRBV7-9; D gene: TRBD1; J gene: TRBJ1-4; clone size: NA; CDR3 DNA: TGTGCCAGCAGCTTAGAACAGGGGACTAATGAAAAACTGTTTTTT; CDR3 protein: CASSLEQGTNEKLFF
V gene: TRBV5-6; D gene: NA; J gene: TRBJ1-1; clone size: NA; CDR3 DNA: TGTGCCAGCAGCGGCTACAGGGATACTGAAGCTTTCTTT; CDR3 protein: CASSGYRDTEAFF
V gene: TRBV19; D gene: NA; J gene: TRBJ2-7; clone size: NA; CDR3 DNA: TGTGCCAGTAGTGTCACCCTGGCCGGAGCCTACGAGCAGTACTTC; CDR3 protein: CASSVTLAGAYEQYF
V gene: TRBV19; D gene: TRBD2; J gene: TRBJ2-3; clone size: NA; CDR3 DNA: TGTGCCAGTAGTATAGGAATAGCGGGAGCAAATACGCAGTATTTT; CDR3 protein: CASSIGIAGANTQYF
V gene: TRBV4-1; D gene: TRBD2; J gene: TRBJ2-1; clone size: NA; CDR3 DNA: TGCGCCAGCAGCCGGGCGGGAGATACGGACAATGAGCAGTTCTTC; CDR3 protein: CASSRAGDTDNEQFF
V gene: TRBV28; D gene: TRBD1; J gene: TRBJ2-7; clone size: NA; CDR3 DNA: TGTGCCAGCAGTTTCGCGAGGGGGCGTTTCTACGAGCAGTACTTC; CDR3 protein: CASSFARGRFYEQYF
V gene: TRBV18; D gene: NA; J gene: TRBJ2-7; clone size: NA; CDR3 DNA: TGTGCCAGCTCACCACCGGGCGTTTCCTACGAGCAGTACTTC; CDR3 protein: CASSPPGVSYEQYF
V gene: TRBV7-2; D gene: NA; J gene: TRBJ2-5; clone size: NA; CDR3 DNA: TGTGCCAGCAGCTTAGGCGTACAAGAGACCCAGTACTTC; CDR3 protein: CASSLGVQETQYF
V gene: TRBV4-1; D gene: TRBD1; J gene: TRBJ2-1; clone size: NA; CDR3 DNA: TGCGCCAGCAGCGCCACTGGACAGGGGATGAATGAGCAGTTCTTC; CDR3 protein: CASSATGQGMNEQFF
V gene: TRBV5-6; D gene: TRBD1; J gene: TRBJ2-5; clone size: NA; CDR3 DNA: TGTGCCAGCAGCAGCCTGGACAGGGTCCAAGAGACCCAGTACTTC; CDR3 protein: CASSSLDRVQETQYF